These T cell receptor beta chains were read from a single sample in a study of control samples from healthy donors and cancer patients. Assay used: immunoSEQ multiplex PCR; TCRdb lists only in-frame clones, some missing. The repertoire consists of about 140,000 clones, with about 91% occurring once and the leading ten covering over 1.5%. Sequenced: blood. These TCRs come from a man younger than 35 in good health. CDR3s leave out the opening cysteine and the closing phenylalanine or tryptophan.

TRBV6-2/TRBV6-3 ASSYSSAHTRANYGYT
TRBV7-9 ASNKGGRDHEQY
TRBV28 ASNYRGTDTQY
TRBV5-1 ASSLVETGYTDTQY
TRBV6-6 ASSYSRSGDTQY
TRBV7-9 ASSQGRGSGYT
TRBV7-2 ASSLETFPLARQY
TRBV5-4 ASSLGGAGTQY
TRBV7-9 ASSRAGGRDTQY
TRBV4-2 ASSQVETQY
TRBV2 ASSELSDLSQGIQY
TRBV4-2 ASSYPGLAADTQY
TRBV11-2 ASSDYEDGYT
TRBV9 ASSISGGADTQY
TRBV7-2 ASSLDTGVRSSSYEQY
TRBV7-2 ASSLGLGPYEQY
TRBV11-2 ASSSGEGYTDTQY
TRBV14 ASSPSGSGLFYEQY
TRBV5-6 ASSLAGLTYEQY
TRBV2 ASRITDTQY
TRBV6-2/TRBV6-3 ASSTVSKETQY
TRBV5-1 ASSLARQGDTEAF
TRBV5-1 ASSLQGTTTSNEKLF
TRBV9 ASSASGGTSGNTIY
TRBV6-6 ASSPPPTVAGVYEQY
TRBV12-3/TRBV12-4 ASRGDSQETQY
TRBV28 ASSLRGGRTEAF
TRBV5-1 ASSLAERGNTDTQY
TRBV7-2 ASSSLSGDTEAF
TRBV5-5 ASSPEVYSPLH
TRBV11-2 ASSGGVWYNEQF
TRBV6-2/TRBV6-3 ASSLDTSYEQY
TRBV4-2 ASSQDTAGSYEQY
TRBV2 ASRISQGALETQY
TRBV6-5 ASSQANPGANVLT
TRBV7-2 ASSPSRLSSGNTIY
TRBV5-1 ASSLYLGSGANVLT
TRBV5-1 ASSLEGTASLGANVLT
TRBV24-1 ATSDPRGGQETQY
TRBV5-1 ASHSGGNTEAF
TRBV4-1 ASSQDWGRVVGSGNTIY
TRBV9 ASSGDSSDQPQH
TRBV25-1 ASTRTGQNYGYT
TRBV6-4 ASRAGTGTGDNEQF
TRBV5-4 ASSLEPSGLGETQY
TRBV4-3 ASSQDRTDTGELF
TRBV7-9 ASSLRGQQETQY
TRBV12-3/TRBV12-4 ASSLRDTQY
TRBV28 ASSRGGSGYTDTQY
TRBV3-1/TRBV3-2 ASSQLRQNTEAF
TRBV9 ASSPAGTDTQY
TRBV27 ASSIGPTYEQY
TRBV15 ATSAQGPFSGGLSYEQY